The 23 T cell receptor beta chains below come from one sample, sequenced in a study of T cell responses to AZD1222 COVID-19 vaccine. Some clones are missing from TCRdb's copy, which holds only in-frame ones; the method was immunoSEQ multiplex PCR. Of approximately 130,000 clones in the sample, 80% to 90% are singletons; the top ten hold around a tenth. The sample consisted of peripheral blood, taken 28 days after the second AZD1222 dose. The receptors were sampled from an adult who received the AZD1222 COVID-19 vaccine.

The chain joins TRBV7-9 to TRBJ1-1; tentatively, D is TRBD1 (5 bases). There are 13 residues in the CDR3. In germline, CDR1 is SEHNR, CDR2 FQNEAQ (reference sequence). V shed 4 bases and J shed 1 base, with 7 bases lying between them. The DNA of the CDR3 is TGTGCCAGCAGCTACGACAGGAACACTGAAGCTTTCTTT. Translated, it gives CASSYDRNTEAFF. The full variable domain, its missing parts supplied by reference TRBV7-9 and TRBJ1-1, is DTGVSQNPRHKITKRGQNVTFRCDPISEHNRLYWYRQTLGQGPEFLTYFQNEAQLEKSRLLSDRFSAERPKGSFSTLEIQRTEQGDSAMYLCASSYDRNTEAFFGQGTRLTVV.

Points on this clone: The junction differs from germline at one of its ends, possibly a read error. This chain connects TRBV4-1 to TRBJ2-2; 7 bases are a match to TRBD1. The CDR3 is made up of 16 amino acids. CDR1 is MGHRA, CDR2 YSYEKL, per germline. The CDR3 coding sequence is TGCGCCAGCAGCCAAGCCGAGGGGGCCAACAACGGGGAGCTGTTTTTT. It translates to CASSQAEGANNGELFF.

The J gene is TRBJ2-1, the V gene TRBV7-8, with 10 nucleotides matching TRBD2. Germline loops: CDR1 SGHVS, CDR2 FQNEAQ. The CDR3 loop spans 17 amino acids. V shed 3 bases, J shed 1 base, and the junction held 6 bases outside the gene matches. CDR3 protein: CASSFDLAGESYNEQFF. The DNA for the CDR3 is TGTGCCAGCAGCTTCGACCTAGCGGGAGAATCCTACAATGAGCAGTTCTTC.

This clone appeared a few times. The CDR3 nucleotides are TGTGCCAGCTCACCAGCTTCGGGGATAAGGGCCTACGAGCAGTACTTC. It specifies CASSPASGIRAYEQYF. The rearrangement uses TRBV18 and TRBJ2-7, with D possibly TRBD2 on 5 matching bases. V shed 2 bases and J shed 2 bases, with 16 bases lying between them. The germline CDR1 and CDR2 sequences are KGHSH and LQKENI. There are 16 residues in the CDR3.

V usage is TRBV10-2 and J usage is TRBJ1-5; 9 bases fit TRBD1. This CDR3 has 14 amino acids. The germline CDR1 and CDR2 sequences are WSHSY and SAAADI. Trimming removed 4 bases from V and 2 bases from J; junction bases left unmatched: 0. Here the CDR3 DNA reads TGCGCCAGCAGTGGACAGGGGGGCAATCAGCCCCAGCATTTT. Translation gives CASSGQGGNQPQHF.

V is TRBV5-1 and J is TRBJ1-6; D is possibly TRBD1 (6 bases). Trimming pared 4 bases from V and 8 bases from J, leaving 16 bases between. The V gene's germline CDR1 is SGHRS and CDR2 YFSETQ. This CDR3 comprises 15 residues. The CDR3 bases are TGCGCCAGCAGCACTACCCAGGGGCGAGATTCACCCCTCCACTTT. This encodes CASSTTQGRDSPLHF.

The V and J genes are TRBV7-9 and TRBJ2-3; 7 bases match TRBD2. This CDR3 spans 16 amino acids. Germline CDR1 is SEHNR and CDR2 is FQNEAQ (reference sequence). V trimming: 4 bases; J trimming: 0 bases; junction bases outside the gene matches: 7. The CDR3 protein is CASSWTSLVSTDTQYF. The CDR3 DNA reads TGTGCCAGCAGCTGGACTAGTTTAGTTAGCACAGATACGCAGTATTTT.

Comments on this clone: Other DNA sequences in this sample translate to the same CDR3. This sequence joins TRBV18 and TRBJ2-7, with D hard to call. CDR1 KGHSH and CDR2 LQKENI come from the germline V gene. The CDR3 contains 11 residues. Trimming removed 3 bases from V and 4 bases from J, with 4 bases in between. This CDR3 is CASSPGYEQYF. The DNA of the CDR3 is TGTGCCAGCTCACCGGGATACGAGCAGTACTTC.

In DNA form, the CDR3 reads TGTGCCATCAGCCCGGGCCCCGCAACTAATGAAAAACTGTTTTTT. Translated: CAISPGPATNEKLFF. The chain uses TRBV10-3 and TRBJ1-4; no clear D gene. Looked up from germline, CDR1 is ENHRY and CDR2 is SYGVKD. The V and J ends lost 6 bases and 0 bases respectively, with 11 bases between them. This CDR3 is 15 amino acids long.

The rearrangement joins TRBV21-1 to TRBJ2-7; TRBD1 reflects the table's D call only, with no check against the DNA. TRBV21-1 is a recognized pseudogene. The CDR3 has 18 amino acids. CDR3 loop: CASSKEGGTGGFSYEQYF. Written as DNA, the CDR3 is TGTGCCAGCAGCAAAGAGGGCGGGACAGGGGGATTCTCCTACGAGCAGTACTTC.

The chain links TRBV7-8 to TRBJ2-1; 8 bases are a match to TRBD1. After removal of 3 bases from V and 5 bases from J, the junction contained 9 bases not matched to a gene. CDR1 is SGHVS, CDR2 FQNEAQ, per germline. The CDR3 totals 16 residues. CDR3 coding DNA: TGTGCCAGCAGCTTCAAACTCCGGGACAGGAACAATGAGCAGTTCTTC. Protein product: CASSFKLRDRNNEQFF.

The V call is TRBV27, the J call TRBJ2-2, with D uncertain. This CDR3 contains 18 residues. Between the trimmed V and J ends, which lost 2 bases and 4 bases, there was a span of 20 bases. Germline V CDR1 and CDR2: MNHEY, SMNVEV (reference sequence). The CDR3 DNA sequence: TGTGCCAGCAGTTTAGAGGTGTCGGGCTGGGGTGTCACCGGGGAGCTGTTTTTT. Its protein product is CASSLEVSGWGVTGELFF.

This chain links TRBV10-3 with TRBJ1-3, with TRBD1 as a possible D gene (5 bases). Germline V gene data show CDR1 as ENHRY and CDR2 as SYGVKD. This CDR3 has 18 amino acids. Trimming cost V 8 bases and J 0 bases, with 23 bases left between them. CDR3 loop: CAIGGGGASVLSGNTIYF. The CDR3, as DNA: TGTGCCATCGGAGGCGGGGGTGCCTCCGTCCTCTCTGGAAACACCATATATTTT.

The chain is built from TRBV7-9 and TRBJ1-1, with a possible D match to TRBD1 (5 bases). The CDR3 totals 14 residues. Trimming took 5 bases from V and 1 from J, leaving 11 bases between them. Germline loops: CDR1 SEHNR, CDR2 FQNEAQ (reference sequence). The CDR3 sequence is CASSGPGRNTEAFF. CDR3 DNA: TGTGCCAGCAGCGGGCCAGGGAGGAACACTGAAGCTTTCTTT.

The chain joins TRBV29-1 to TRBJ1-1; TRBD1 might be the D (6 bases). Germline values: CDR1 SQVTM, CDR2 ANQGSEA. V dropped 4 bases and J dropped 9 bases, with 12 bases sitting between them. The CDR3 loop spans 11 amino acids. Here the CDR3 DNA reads TGCAGCGTTGGACGACAGGATAAAGCTTTCTTT. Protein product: CSVGRQDKAFF.

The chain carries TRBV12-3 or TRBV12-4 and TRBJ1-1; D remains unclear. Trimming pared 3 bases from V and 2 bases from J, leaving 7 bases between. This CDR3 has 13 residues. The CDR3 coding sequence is TGTGCCAGCAGTTTTACCGGCAACACTGAAGCTTTCTTT. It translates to CASSFTGNTEAFF.

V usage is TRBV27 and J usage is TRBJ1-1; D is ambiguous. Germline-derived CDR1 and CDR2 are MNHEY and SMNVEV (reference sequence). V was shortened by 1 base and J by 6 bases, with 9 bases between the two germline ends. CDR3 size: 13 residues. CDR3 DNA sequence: TGTGCCAGCAGTTTATGGGGAGGTTCTGAAGCTTTCTTT. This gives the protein CASSLWGGSEAFF.

The CDR3 protein is CASSSSRRNTQYF. Here the CDR3 DNA reads TGTGCCAGCAGCTCTAGTAGGAGGAATACGCAGTATTTT. The chain carries TRBV7-2 and TRBJ2-3; a weak D match, TRBD2 (5 bases). Per germline, CDR1 SGHTA and CDR2 FQGNSA. This CDR3 comprises 13 residues. V was cut by 4 bases and J by 7 bases, with 12 bases left in between.

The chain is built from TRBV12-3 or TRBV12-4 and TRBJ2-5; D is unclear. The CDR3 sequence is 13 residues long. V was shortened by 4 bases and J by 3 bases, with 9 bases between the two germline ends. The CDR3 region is CASSSGSKETQYF. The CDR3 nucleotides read TGTGCCAGCAGTTCCGGGTCCAAAGAGACCCAGTACTTC.

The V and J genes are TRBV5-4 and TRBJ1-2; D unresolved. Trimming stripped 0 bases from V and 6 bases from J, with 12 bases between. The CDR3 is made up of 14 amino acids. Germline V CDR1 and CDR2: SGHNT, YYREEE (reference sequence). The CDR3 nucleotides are TGTGCCAGCAGCTTGGGAAGGATTTCGGATGGCTACACCTTC. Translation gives CASSLGRISDGYTF.

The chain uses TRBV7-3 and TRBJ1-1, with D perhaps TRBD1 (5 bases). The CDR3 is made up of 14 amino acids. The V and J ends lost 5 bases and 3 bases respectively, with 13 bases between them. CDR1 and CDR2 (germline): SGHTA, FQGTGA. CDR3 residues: CASSLTTGDTEAFF. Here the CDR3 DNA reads TGTGCCAGCAGCCTGACGACGGGGGACACTGAAGCTTTCTTT.

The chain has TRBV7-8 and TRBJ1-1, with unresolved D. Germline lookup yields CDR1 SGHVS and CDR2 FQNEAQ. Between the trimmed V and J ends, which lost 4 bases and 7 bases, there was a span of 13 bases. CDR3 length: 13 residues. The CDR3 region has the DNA TGTGCCAGCAGCTGGACGGAGCTCGGTGAAGCTTTCTTT. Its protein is CASSWTELGEAFF.

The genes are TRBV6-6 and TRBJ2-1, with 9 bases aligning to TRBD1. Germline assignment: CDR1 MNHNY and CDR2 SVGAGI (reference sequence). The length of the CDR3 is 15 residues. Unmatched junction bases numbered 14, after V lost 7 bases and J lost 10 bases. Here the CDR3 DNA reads TGTGCCAGCACCCCCGGGACAGGGATCGTCGAAGAGCAGTTCTTC. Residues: CASTPGTGIVEEQFF.